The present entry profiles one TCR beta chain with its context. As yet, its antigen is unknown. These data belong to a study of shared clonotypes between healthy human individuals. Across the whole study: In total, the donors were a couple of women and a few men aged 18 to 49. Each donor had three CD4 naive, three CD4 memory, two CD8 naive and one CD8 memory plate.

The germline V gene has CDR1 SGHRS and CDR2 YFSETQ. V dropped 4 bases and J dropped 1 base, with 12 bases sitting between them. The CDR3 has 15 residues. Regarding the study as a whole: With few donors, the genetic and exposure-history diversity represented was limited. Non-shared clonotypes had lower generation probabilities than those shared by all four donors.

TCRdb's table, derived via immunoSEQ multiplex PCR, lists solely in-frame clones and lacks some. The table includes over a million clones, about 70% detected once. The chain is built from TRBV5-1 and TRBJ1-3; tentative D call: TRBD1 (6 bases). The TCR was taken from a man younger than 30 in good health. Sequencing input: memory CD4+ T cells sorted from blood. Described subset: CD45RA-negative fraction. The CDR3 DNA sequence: TGCGCCAGCAGCACCGGACAGTTATCTGGAAACACCATATATTTT. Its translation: CASSTGQLSGNTIYF.